These 2 T cell receptor beta chains were all obtained from the same sample, sequenced in a study of T cell responses to AZD1222 COVID-19 vaccine. Measured with immunoSEQ multiplex PCR; TCRdb has only the in-frame clones, and not every one. Found here are 130,000 to 150,000 clones, around 88% of them singletons; the top ten hold under 3.5%. The sample was peripheral blood, taken on day 0 of MenACWY control vaccination. All receptors derive from an adult in good health.

This sequence joins TRBV4-3 and TRBJ2-7; D remains ambiguous. CDR3 size: 15 residues. The V end was cut by 1 base, the J end by 3 bases, with 13 bases between. CDR1 LGHNA and CDR2 YSLEER come from the germline V gene. The CDR3 bases are TGCGCCAGCAGCCAAGGTCAGTCAAACCTCTACGAGCAGTACTTC. Amino acid sequence: CASSQGQSNLYEQYF.

This chain connects TRBV3-1 (or the pseudogene TRBV3-2) to TRBJ1-2; D unresolved. V was pared by 4 bases and J by 6 bases, with 12 bases between. The CDR3 totals 13 residues. Germline V gene sequence: CDR1 LGHDT, CDR2 YNNKEL (reference sequence). The CDR3 region is CASSRGTADGYTF. The CDR3 DNA follows: TGTGCCAGCAGCCGAGGAACCGCGGATGGCTACACCTTC.